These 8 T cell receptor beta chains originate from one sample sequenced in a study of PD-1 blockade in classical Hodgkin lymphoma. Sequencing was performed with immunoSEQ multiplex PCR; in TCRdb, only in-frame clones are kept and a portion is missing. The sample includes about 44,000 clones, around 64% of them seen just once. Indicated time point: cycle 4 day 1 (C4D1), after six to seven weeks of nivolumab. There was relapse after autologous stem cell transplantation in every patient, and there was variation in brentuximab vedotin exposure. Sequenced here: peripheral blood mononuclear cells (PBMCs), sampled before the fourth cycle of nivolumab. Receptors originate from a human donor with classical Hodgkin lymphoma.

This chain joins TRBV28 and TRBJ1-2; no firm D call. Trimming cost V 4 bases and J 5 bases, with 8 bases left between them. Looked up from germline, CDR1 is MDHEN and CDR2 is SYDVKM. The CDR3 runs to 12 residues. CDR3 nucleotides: TGTGCCAGCAGTTCTCCCCCATATGGCTACACCTTC. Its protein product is CASSSPPYGYTF.

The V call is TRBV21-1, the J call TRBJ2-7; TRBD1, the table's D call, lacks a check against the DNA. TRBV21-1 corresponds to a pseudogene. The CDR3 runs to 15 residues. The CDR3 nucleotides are TGTGCCAGCACCGCAGGGACAGGTTACTCCTACGAGCAGTACTTC. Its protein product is CASTAGTGYSYEQYF.

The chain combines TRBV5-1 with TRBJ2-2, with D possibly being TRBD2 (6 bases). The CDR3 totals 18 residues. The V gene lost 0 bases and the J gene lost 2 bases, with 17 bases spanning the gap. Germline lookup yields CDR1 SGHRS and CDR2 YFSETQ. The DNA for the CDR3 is TGCGCCAGCAGCTTGGAGGAGGCGGGGCGGACCAACACCGGGGAGCTGTTTTTT. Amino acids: CASSLEEAGRTNTGELFF.

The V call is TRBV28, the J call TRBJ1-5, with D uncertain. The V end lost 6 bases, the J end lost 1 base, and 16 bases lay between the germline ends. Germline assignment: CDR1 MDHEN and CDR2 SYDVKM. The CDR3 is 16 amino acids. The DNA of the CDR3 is TGTGCCAGCAGCCTGAGAGTGGCTTGGAGCAATCAGCCCCAGCATTTT. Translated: CASSLRVAWSNQPQHF.

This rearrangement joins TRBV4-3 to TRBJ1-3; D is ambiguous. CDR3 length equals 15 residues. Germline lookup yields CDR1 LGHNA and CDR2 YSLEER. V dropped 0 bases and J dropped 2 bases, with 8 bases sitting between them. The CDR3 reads CASSQDLGPGNTIYF. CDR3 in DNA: TGCGCCAGCAGCCAAGATCTGGGCCCTGGAAACACCATATATTTT.

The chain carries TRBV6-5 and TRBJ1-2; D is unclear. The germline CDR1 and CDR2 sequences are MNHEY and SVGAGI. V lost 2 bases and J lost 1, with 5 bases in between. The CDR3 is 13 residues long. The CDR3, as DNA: TGTGCCAGCAGTTACGCGGGTAACTATGGCTACACCTTC. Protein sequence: CASSYAGNYGYTF.

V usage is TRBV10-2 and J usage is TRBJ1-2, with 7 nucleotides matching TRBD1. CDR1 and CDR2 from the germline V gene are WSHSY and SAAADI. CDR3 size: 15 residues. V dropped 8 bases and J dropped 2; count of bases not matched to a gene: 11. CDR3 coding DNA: TGCGCCAGCGTAGCCGACAGGGAACCAAACTATGGCTACACCTTC. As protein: CASVADREPNYGYTF.

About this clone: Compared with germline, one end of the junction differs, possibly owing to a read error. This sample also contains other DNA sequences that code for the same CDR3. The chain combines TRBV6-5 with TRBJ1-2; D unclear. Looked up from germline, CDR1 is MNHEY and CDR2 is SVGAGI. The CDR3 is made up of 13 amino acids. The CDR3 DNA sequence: TGCGCCAGCAGTTACGGGCCCAATTATGGCTACACCTTC. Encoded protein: CASSYGPNYGYTF.